Shown below are 3 T cell receptor beta chains from a single sample sequenced in a study of cytomegalovirus exposure and HLA in healthy donors. The PCR employed 60 Vbeta primers together with 13 Jbeta primers. Method: immunoSEQ multiplex PCR; TCRdb's copy keeps in-frame clones and lacks some. This sample has over 150,000 clones; more than 75% occur once, and the top ten carry roughly 0.23%. Sample: PBMCs. The source of these receptors is a girl less than two years old in good health and CMV-seronegative.

This sequence joins TRBV23-1 and TRBJ1-2; 8 bases line up with TRBD1. TRBV23-1 is an ORF, with its function uncertain. The trim removed 4 bases at V and 8 bases at J, leaving 6 bases unmatched. The CDR3 contains 13 residues. The CDR3 coding sequence is TGCGCCAGCAGTCCGGACAGGGTGGGGGGCTACACCTTC. It codes for CASSPDRVGGYTF.

V usage is TRBV11-3 and J usage is TRBJ2-5; 9 bases agree with TRBD1. V dropped 5 bases and J dropped 5; count of bases not matched to a gene: 9. CDR3 length: 15 residues. The germline V gene has CDR1 SGHNT and CDR2 YENEEA. CDR3 sequence (DNA): TGTGCCAGCAGCCCGGGACAGGGAGTCTCTGAGACCCAGTACTTC. Its protein is CASSPGQGVSETQYF.

On this clone: The junction differs from germline at one of its ends, possibly a read error. The rearrangement joins TRBV7-3 to TRBJ2-2; 8 bases are shared with TRBD1. Germline-derived CDR1 and CDR2 are SGHTA and FQGTGA. The CDR3 sequence is 15 residues long. DNA of the CDR3: TGTACCAGCAGCTTATCTCAGGGGGCAACCGGGGAGCTGTTTTTT. Its protein product is CTSSLSQGATGELFF. Looking up the rest from reference TRBV7-3 and TRBJ2-2 gives the full variable domain: GAGVSQTPSNKVTEKGKYVELRCDPISGHTALYWYRQSLGQGPEFLIYFQGTGAADDSGLPNDRFFAVRPEGSVSTLKIQRTERGDSAVYLCTSSLSQGATGELFFGEGSRLTVL.